This entry is about one T cell receptor (beta chain). V gave up 6 bases and J gave up 2 bases; unmatched junction bases: 6. The V gene's germline CDR1 is LGHDT and CDR2 YNNKEL (reference sequence). The CDR3 consists of 15 residues. The data belong to a study of blood T cell repertoires in COVID-19. Study as a whole: COVID-19 samples collected from the United States, Italy and Spain covered acute and convalescent phases. From T cells, B-cell-depleted T cells, or PBMCs came the material, which was cDNA or gDNA.

As originally analysed: Nucleated cell counts were estimated from reference gene primer amplification. TCRdb keeps only in-frame clones here, not all; method: immunoSEQ multiplex PCR. D and trimming come from the DNA, and the V and J calls and clone size come from that table. The data contain roughly 460,000 clones, 70% to 90% of them singletons. Material for sequencing was peripheral blood. The sequence derives from a man aged 18 to 30 with COVID-19, enrolled during active disease. The genes are TRBV3-1 (or the pseudogene TRBV3-2) and TRBJ2-4, with 8 bases aligning to TRBD2. CDR3 loop: CASRGGGGTKNIQYF. In nucleotides, the CDR3 is TGTGCCAGCAGAGGAGGCGGGGGGACCAAAAACATTCAGTACTTC.